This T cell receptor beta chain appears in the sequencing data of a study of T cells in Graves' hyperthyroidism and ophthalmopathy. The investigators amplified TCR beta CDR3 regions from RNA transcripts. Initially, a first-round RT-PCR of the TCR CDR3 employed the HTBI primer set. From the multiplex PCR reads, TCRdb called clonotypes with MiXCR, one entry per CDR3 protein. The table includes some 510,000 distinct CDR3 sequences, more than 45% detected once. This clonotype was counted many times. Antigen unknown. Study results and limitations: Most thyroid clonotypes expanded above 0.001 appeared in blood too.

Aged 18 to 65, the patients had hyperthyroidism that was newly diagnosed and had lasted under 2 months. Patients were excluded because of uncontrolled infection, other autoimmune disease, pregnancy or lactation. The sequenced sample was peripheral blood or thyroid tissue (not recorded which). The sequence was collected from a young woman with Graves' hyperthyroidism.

CDR3 nucleotide sequence: TGTGCCACCAGAGAGGGGTTTGGCAATCAGCCCCAGCATTTT. Protein sequence: CATREGFGNQPQHF. The chain has TRBV24-1 and TRBJ1-5; weak D call: TRBD1 (5 bases). Trimming took 7 bases from V and 2 from J, leaving 11 bases between them. In germline, CDR1 is KGHDR, CDR2 SFDVKD. The CDR3 sequence is 14 residues long.